These 19 T cell receptor beta chains share one sample of origin, sequenced in a study of T cells of healthy individuals. Each CDR3 protein gets one entry after TCRdb re-called the 5' RACE reads with MiXCR. The top ten hold about 4.3% of the sample, which has about 57,000 distinct CDR3 sequences, roughly 16% seen once. All receptors come from a human donor in good health.

The sample holds many counts of this clonotype. The rearrangement links TRBV29-1 to TRBJ2-4, with 11 nucleotides matching TRBD2. The germline CDR1 and CDR2 sequences are SQVTM and ANQGSEA. This CDR3 region has 14 residues. Unmatched junction bases numbered 11, after V lost 8 bases and J lost 8 bases. CDR3 protein: CSLRLAGSSDIQYF. Here the CDR3 DNA reads TGCAGCCTAAGACTAGCGGGGTCGTCGGACATTCAGTACTTC.

This clonotype has at least ten counts. This rearrangement joins TRBV7-9 to TRBJ2-1; D not certain. Germline CDR1 SEHNR, CDR2 FQNEAQ (reference sequence). V lost 5 bases and J lost 4, with 9 bases in between. The CDR3 is made up of 13 amino acids. The CDR3 region is CASSPSSYNEQFF. DNA for the CDR3: TGTGCCAGCAGCCCTTCCTCTTACAATGAGCAGTTCTTC.

This clonotype occurred a few times. J is TRBJ1-1 and V is TRBV10-3; 8 bases map to TRBD1. Germline V CDR1 and CDR2: ENHRY, SYGVKD. The CDR3 runs to 13 residues. V lost 7 bases to trimming and J lost 1 base; unmatched junction nucleotides: 2. The CDR3 region has the DNA TGTGCCATCAACGGACAGGGGAACACTGAAGCTTTCTTT. It encodes CAINGQGNTEAFF.

For this clonotype: This may be a read error, as it is one base from a much larger clone. This CDR3 is missing its conserved last phenylalanine or tryptophan, likely due to a read error. This chain uses TRBV6-5 with TRBJ2-1; D tentatively reads TRBD1 or TRBD2 (5 bases each). The germline CDR1 and CDR2 sequences are MNHEY and SVGAGI. The CDR3 spans 13 residues. V lost 4 bases and J 7 bases, leaving 11 bases between the germline ends. CDR3 DNA: TGTGCCAGCAGTTTGGGGGTACTTAATGAGCAGTTCCTC. It translates to CASSLGVLNEQFL.

In its sample, this clonotype was seen many times. This chain joins TRBV20-1 and TRBJ1-4, with D possibly being TRBD1 (5 bases). The length of the CDR3 is 14 residues. Germline CDR1 is DFQATT and CDR2 is SNEGSKA (reference sequence). The V and J ends lost 1 base and 8 bases respectively, with 14 bases between them. The CDR3, as DNA: TGCAGTGCTAGAGCTGGGGGAGTTGGGGAAAAACTGTTTTTT. Protein product: CSARAGGVGEKLFF.

There are many counts of this clonotype. The chain couples TRBV4-2 to TRBJ2-2, with 8 bases identical to TRBD1. The CDR3 is made up of 19 amino acids. The junction had 15 bases not matched to a gene; V was cut back by 1 base and J by 5 bases. Germline assignment: CDR1 LGHNA and CDR2 YNFKEQ. CDR3 protein: CASSQGPGQGLGWTGELFF. DNA of the CDR3: TGTGCCAGCAGCCAAGGCCCCGGACAGGGCCTCGGGTGGACCGGGGAGCTGTTTTTT.

The V and J genes are TRBV12-3 or TRBV12-4 and TRBJ1-1; D may be TRBD1 (5 bases). This CDR3 contains 11 residues. Trimming took 6 bases from V and 3 from J, leaving 5 bases between them. CDR3 sequence (DNA): TGTGCCAGCAGGGGGGACACTGAAGCTTTCTTT. It codes for CASRGDTEAFF.

This clonotype has just a few counts. This chain links TRBV9 with TRBJ2-1, with 10 nucleotides matching TRBD2. V lost 7 bases and J lost 0; bases outside the gene matches: 16. CDR1 is SGDLS, CDR2 YYNGEE, per germline. The CDR3 covers 19 residues. The CDR3 loop is CASATGLAGVGSSYNEQFF. As DNA, the CDR3 is TGTGCCAGCGCCACGGGGCTAGCGGGAGTGGGGTCCTCCTACAATGAGCAGTTCTTC.

This clonotype is medium-sized within its sample. The chain employs TRBV29-1 and TRBJ2-3, with D perhaps TRBD1 or TRBD2 (5 bases each). The CDR3 sequence is 11 residues long. Trimming stripped 6 bases from V and 2 bases from J, with 6 bases between. Germline CDR1 and CDR2: SQVTM and ANQGSEA. The DNA of the CDR3 is TGCAGCGTCGGGACCACAGATACGCAGTATTTT. This gives the protein CSVGTTDTQYF.

The gene calls are TRBV14 and TRBJ2-1; TRBD2 matches at 8 bases. CDR1 is SGHDN and CDR2 is FVKESK in the germline V gene. The CDR3 loop spans 16 amino acids. J gave up 6 bases and V 5 bases, and 12 bases lay outside the gene matches. CDR3 in DNA: TGTGCCAGCAGCGCCCGTAGCGGGGCAGGAGGCAATGAGCAGTTCTTC. Translation gives CASSARSGAGGNEQFF.

By sample fraction, this clonotype is medium-sized (0.01 to 0.1%). The gene calls are TRBV6-5 and TRBJ2-7; maybe TRBD2 (5 bases). The CDR3 spans 15 residues. CDR1 is MNHEY and CDR2 is SVGAGI in the germline V gene. The V end lost 0 bases, the J end lost 0 bases, and 9 bases lay between the germline ends. The CDR3 nucleotides are TGTGCCAGCAGTTACTCTAGCGAGGGCTCCTACGAGCAGTACTTC. Translating it yields CASSYSSEGSYEQYF.

This clonotype has a count of ten or more. This sequence joins TRBV27 and TRBJ1-2; no clear D gene. Trimming stripped 4 bases from V and 8 bases from J, with 11 bases between. Per the germline V gene, CDR1 is MNHEY and CDR2 is SMNVEV (reference sequence). CDR3 length: 12 residues. This chain's CDR3 is CASSSRYSGYTF. The CDR3 bases are TGTGCCAGCAGTTCGAGATACAGCGGCTACACCTTC.

In its sample, this clonotype was seen many times. The J gene is TRBJ2-7, the V gene TRBV5-1, with D perhaps TRBD2 (6 bases). Germline CDR1 SGHRS, CDR2 YFSETQ. V gave up 2 bases and J gave up 2 bases, with 8 bases separating them. CDR3 size: 13 residues. CDR3 nucleotide sequence: TGCGCCAGCAGCTTCGGGGGAACCTACGAGCAGTACTTC. This translates into CASSFGGTYEQYF.

CDR3 sequence (DNA): TGCGCCAGCAGCCCCCGGCGGGGCGGGGAGCTGTTTTTT. This translates into CASSPRRGGELFF. V gene TRBV5-1 combines with J gene TRBJ2-2; perhaps TRBD2 as D (6 bases). Germline CDR1 reads SGHRS; CDR2 reads YFSETQ. Trimming removed 4 bases from V and 7 bases from J, with 11 bases in between. The CDR3 is 13 amino acids.

The chain has TRBV7-9 and TRBJ2-5; D call uncertain. The CDR3 spans 13 residues. CDR1 is SEHNR and CDR2 is FQNEAQ in the germline V gene (reference sequence). Trimming took off 6 bases at V and 2 bases at J, with 10 bases between the two ends. This chain's CDR3 is CASSPWGQETQYF. Here the CDR3 DNA reads TGTGCCAGCAGTCCTTGGGGACAAGAGACCCAGTACTTC.

This chain links TRBV28 with TRBJ2-3; 7 bases line up with TRBD1. This CDR3 comprises 18 residues. Germline CDR1 MDHEN, CDR2 SYDVKM. The V segment lost 5 bases and the J segment 0 bases; nucleotides outside the gene matches: 14. CDR3: CASSLGAQTGASTDTQYF. CDR3 coding DNA: TGTGCCAGCAGTCTGGGCGCCCAAACAGGGGCAAGCACAGATACGCAGTATTTT.

This clonotype was seen many times. The chain is built from TRBV20-1 and TRBJ1-4; TRBD1 matches at 12 bases. The V segment lost 5 bases and the J segment 2 bases; nucleotides outside the gene matches: 6. This CDR3 comprises 16 residues. Looked up from germline, CDR1 is DFQATT and CDR2 is SNEGSKA (reference sequence). CDR3: CSAGGQGAFTNEKLFF. The DNA for the CDR3 is TGCAGTGCTGGGGGACAGGGGGCGTTTACTAATGAAAAACTGTTTTTT.

V usage is TRBV29-1 and J usage is TRBJ2-2; 7 bases are shared with TRBD2. The J segment lost 8 bases and the V segment lost 4 bases, leaving 7 bases of the junction unmatched. CDR3 size: 13 residues. Germline lookup yields CDR1 SQVTM and CDR2 ANQGSEA. The CDR3 bases are TGCAGCGTTGTAAGCGGGGATTGGGGGGAGCTGTTTTTT. It specifies CSVVSGDWGELFF.

This clonotype was detected many times. The CDR3 DNA reads TGTGCCAGCAGCTTAACTGTCGACAGGGGGGCCCATGAGCAGTTCTTC. Its translation: CASSLTVDRGAHEQFF. The V and J genes are TRBV7-2 and TRBJ2-1, with 9 bases lining up with TRBD1. Germline CDR1 is SGHTA and CDR2 is FQGNSA. This CDR3 has 16 amino acids. V gave up 2 bases and J gave up 8 bases; unmatched junction bases: 10.